This TCR beta chain comes out of a study of shared clonotypes between healthy human individuals. Turning to the study itself: Each donor had three CD4 naive, three CD4 memory, two CD8 naive and one CD8 memory plate.

Adults of Caucasian background living in Nashville, Tennessee made up all donors. Division of CD4+ cells produced a CD45RA+ naive subset and a CD45RA-negative memory subset. An assay was performed, and its level was deep. Sequencing used immunoSEQ multiplex PCR; TCRdb keeps in-frame clones, though not all of them. This table has around 2.1 million clones, 90% to 96% appearing once. The CDR3 is made up of 16 amino acids. The V gene end was trimmed by 0 bases and the J gene end by 7 bases; junction bases not matched to a gene: 9. Germline lookup yields CDR1 MNHEY and CDR2 SMNVEV (reference sequence). The rearrangement joins TRBV27 to TRBJ2-1; 7 nucleotides line up with TRBD2. The receptor's source is a man between 18 and 35 years old in good health. The source material was naive CD4+ T cells sorted from blood. Subset meaning: CD45RA+ positively selected. CDR3 DNA sequence: TGTGCCAGCAGTTTATCCGGGGGGACCGTACAGAATGAGCAGTTCTTC. It specifies CASSLSGGTVQNEQFF.